A selection of T cell receptor beta chains follows, all from one sample in a study of blood T cell repertoires in COVID-19. Measured with immunoSEQ multiplex PCR; TCRdb has only the in-frame clones, and not every one. Seen here are around 140,000 clones, 88% observed once, and the top ten hold about 1.5%. Sequencing was done on a sample of peripheral blood. Receptors originate from a woman aged 45-60 years with acute or convalescent COVID-19. CDR3s include the opening cysteine and the closing phenylalanine or tryptophan. Fields, in order: V gene, J gene, D gene, clone size, CDR3 DNA, CDR3 protein. The D gene is left open where the match is weak. Only part of the rows carry a size: once, few, many, or a class if the clone is expanded.

v_gene: TRBV19
j_gene: TRBJ1-1
d_gene: TRBD1
abundance: -
CDR3nt: TGTGCCAGTAGTCCCCTGGACAGGGGTTCGAACACTGAAGCTTTCTTT
CDR3aa: CASSPLDRGSNTEAFF

v_gene: TRBV24-1
j_gene: TRBJ1-1
d_gene: -
abundance: few
CDR3nt: TGTGCCACCACCCAGGGTACTGAAGCTTTCTTT
CDR3aa: CATTQGTEAFF

v_gene: TRBV6-5
j_gene: TRBJ1-4
d_gene: -
abundance: -
CDR3nt: TGTGCCAGCAGTCGCGGGGGTATACGCCTGTTTTTT
CDR3aa: CASSRGGIRLFF

v_gene: TRBV7-9
j_gene: TRBJ1-1
d_gene: TRBD1
abundance: once
CDR3nt: TGTGCCAGCAGTCTCCCGGGACAGGGGTCGCTAGCTTTCTTT
CDR3aa: CASSLPGQGSLAFF

v_gene: TRBV6-4
j_gene: TRBJ1-1
d_gene: -
abundance: -
CDR3nt: TGTGCCAGCAGTGAATCATCCATGAACACTGAAGCTTTCTTT
CDR3aa: CASSESSMNTEAFF

v_gene: TRBV9
j_gene: TRBJ2-2
d_gene: -
abundance: -
CDR3nt: TGTGCCAGCAGCCCACCTGATTCTAGCGTGGGCACCGGGGAGCTGTTTTTT
CDR3aa: CASSPPDSSVGTGELFF

v_gene: TRBV12-3/TRBV12-4
j_gene: TRBJ1-5
d_gene: TRBD1
abundance: -
CDR3nt: TGTGCCAGCAGATATACAGGGGAGGCCCAGCATTTT
CDR3aa: CASRYTGEAQHF

v_gene: TRBV7-9
j_gene: TRBJ1-1
d_gene: TRBD1
abundance: -
CDR3nt: TGTGCCAGCAGCTTCGGACAGGTCTTTGTAGGAGCTTTCTTT
CDR3aa: CASSFGQVFVGAFF

v_gene: TRBV5-1
j_gene: TRBJ1-2
d_gene: -
abundance: -
CDR3nt: TGCGCCAGCAGCGGTCAGGGCCAAGTCTATGGCTACACCTTC
CDR3aa: CASSGQGQVYGYTF

v_gene: TRBV6-1
j_gene: TRBJ1-2
d_gene: -
abundance: -
CDR3nt: TGTGCCAGCAGTGAATTCCCCACAGACAACTATGGCTACACCTTC
CDR3aa: CASSEFPTDNYGYTF

v_gene: TRBV2
j_gene: TRBJ1-5
d_gene: -
abundance: -
CDR3nt: TGTGCCAGCAAGGGGTCGGGTCAGCCCCAGCATTTT
CDR3aa: CASKGSGQPQHF

v_gene: TRBV11-3
j_gene: TRBJ2-1
d_gene: TRBD2
abundance: few
CDR3nt: TGTGCCAGCAGCGTTAGCGGGGGGACGGGGAATGAGCAGTTCTTC
CDR3aa: CASSVSGGTGNEQFF

v_gene: TRBV5-1
j_gene: TRBJ1-5
d_gene: -
abundance: -
CDR3nt: TGCGCCAGCAGCCTAATGGAGGGCCAGCCCCAGCATTTT
CDR3aa: CASSLMEGQPQHF